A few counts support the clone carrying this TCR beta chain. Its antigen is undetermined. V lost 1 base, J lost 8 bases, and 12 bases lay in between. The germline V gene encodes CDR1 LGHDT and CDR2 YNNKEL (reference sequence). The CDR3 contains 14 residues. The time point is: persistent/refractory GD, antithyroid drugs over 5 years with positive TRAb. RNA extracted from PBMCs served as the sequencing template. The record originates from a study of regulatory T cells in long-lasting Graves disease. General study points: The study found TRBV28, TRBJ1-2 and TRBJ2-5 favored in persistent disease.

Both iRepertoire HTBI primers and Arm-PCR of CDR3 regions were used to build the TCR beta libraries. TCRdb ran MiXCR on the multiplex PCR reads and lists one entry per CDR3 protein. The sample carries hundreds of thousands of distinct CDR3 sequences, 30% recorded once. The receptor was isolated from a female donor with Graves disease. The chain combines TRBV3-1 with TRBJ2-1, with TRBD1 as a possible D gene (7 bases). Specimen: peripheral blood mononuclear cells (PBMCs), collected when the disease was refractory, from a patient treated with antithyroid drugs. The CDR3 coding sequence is TGTGCCAGCAGCCAAGGCCAGGGGGGCCATGAGCAGTTCTTC. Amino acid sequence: CASSQGQGGHEQFF.